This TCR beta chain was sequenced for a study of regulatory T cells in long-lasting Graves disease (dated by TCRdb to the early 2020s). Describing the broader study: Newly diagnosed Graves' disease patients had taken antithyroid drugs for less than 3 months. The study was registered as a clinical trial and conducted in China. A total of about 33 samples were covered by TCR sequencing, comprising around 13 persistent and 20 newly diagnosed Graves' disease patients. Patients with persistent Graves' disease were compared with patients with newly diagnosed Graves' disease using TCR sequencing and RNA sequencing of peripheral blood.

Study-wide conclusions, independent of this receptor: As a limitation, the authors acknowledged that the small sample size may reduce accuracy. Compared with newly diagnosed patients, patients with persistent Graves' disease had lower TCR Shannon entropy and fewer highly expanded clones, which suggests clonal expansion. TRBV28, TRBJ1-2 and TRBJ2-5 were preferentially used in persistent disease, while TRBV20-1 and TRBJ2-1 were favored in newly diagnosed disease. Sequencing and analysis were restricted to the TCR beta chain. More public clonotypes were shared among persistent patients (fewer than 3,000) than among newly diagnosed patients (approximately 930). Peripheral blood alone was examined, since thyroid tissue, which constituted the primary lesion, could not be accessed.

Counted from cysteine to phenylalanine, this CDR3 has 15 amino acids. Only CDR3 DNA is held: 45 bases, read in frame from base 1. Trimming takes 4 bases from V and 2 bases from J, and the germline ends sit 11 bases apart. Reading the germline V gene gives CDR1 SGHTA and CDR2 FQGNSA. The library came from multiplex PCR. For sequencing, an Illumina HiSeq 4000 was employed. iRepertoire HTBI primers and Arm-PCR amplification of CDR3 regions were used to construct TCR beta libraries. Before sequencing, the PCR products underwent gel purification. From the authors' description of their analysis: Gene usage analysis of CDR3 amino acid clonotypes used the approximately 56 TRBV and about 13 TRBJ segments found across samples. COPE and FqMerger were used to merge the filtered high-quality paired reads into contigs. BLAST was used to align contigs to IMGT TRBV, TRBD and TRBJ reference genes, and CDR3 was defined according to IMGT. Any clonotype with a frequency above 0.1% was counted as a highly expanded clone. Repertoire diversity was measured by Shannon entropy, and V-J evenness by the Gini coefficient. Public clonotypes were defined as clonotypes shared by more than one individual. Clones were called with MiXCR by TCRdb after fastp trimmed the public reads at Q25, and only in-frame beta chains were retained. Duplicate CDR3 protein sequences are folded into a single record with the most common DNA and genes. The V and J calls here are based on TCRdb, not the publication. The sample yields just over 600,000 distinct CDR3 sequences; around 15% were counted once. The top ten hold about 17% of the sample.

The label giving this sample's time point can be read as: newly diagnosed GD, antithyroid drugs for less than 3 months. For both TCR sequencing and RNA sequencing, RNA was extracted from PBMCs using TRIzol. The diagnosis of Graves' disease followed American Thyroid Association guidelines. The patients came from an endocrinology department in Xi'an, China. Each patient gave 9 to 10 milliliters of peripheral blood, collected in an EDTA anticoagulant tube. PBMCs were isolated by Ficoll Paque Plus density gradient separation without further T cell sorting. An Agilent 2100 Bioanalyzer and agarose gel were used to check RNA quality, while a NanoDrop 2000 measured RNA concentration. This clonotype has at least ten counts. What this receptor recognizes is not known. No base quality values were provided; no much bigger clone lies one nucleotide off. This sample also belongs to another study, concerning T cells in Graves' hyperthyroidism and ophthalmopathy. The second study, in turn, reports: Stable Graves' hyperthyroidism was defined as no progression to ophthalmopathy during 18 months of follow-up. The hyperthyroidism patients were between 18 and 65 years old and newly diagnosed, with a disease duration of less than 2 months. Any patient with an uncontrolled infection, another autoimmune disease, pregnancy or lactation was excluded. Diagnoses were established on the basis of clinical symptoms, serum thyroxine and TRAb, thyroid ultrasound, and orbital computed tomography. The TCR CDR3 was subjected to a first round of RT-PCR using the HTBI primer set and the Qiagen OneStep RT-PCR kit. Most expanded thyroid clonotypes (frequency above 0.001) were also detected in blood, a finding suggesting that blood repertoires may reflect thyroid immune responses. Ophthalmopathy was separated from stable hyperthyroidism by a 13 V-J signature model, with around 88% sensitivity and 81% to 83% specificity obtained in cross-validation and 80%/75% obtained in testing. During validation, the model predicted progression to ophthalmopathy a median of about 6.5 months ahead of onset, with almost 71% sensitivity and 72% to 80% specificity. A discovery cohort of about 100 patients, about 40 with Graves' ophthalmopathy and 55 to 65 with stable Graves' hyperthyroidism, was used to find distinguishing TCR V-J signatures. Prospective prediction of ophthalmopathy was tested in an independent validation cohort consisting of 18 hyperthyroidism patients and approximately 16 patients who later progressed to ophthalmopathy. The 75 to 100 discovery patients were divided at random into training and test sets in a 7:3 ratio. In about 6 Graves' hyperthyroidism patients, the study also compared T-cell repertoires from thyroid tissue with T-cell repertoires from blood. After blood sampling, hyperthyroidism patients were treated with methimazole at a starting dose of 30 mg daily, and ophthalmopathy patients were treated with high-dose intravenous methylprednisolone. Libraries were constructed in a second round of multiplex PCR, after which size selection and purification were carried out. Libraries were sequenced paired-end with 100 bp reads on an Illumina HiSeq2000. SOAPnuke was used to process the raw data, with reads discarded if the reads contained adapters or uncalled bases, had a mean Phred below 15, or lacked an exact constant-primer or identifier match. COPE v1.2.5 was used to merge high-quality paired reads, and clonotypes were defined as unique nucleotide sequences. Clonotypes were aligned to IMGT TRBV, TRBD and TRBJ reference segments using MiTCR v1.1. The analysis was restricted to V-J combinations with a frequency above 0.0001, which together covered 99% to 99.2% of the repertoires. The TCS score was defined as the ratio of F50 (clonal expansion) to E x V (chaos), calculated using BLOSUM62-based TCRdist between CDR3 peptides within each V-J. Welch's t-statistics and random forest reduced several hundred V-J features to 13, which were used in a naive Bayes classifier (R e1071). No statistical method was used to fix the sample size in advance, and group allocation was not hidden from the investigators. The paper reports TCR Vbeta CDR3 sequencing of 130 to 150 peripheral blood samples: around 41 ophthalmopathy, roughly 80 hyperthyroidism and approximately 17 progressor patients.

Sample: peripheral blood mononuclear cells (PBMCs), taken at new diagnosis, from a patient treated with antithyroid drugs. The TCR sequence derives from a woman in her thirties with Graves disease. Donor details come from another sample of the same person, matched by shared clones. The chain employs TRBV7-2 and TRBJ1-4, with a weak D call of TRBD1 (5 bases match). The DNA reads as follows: TGTGCCAGCAGCTCCCAGGGCACCACTAATGAAAAACTGTTTTTT. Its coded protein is CASSSQGTTNEKLFF.